This TCR beta chain came from a study of T cell repertoires in cytomegalovirus infection. TCRdb analysed the reads with MiXCR anew, one entry per CDR3 protein. The table shows about 920,000 distinct CDR3 sequences, with about 33% occurring only once. This clonotype was picked up a small number of times. No antigen is known for it. The V end was cut by 4 bases, the J end by 0 bases, with 12 bases between. CDR3 length: 15 residues. In germline, CDR1 is LGHNA, CDR2 YSLEER. Findings and limits, study-wide: Ex vivo responses were dominated by HLA-C-restricted CMV-specific TCR beta clonotypes. Identification of carriers of CMV plus the relevant HLA was performed using cumulative public TCR beta family frequency.

This TCR was recovered from a human donor in good health (CMV status not recorded). Some clones in this sample may be carry-over from other donors' samples. This rearrangement joins TRBV4-3 to TRBJ1-1; perhaps TRBD1 as D (5 bases). This specimen was cultured CD8+ T cells from PBMCs, taken from culture after CMV antigen stimulation. The DNA of the CDR3 is TGCGCCAGCAGCCCGACCGACAGCCTGAACACTGAAGCTTTCTTT. Amino acids: CASSPTDSLNTEAFF.